Following are 27 T cell receptor beta chains from one sample sequenced in a study of spatial heterogeneity in lung cancer. The time point here: sample taken at primary tumor resection. The authors sequenced whole RNA from tumor, nontumor lung or frozen PBMC without sorting. A single record per CDR3 protein comes from TCRdb applying MiXCR to the 5' RACE reads. The sample has some 64,000 distinct CDR3 sequences; 7% to 10% are singletons. Sequencing was performed on PBMCs, taken at surgery. Source of these receptors: a female donor with early-stage non-small cell lung cancer.

This clonotype occurred many times. The V call is TRBV6-5, the J call TRBJ2-1; possibly TRBD2 for D (6 bases). With 5 bases removed from V and 0 bases from J, the gap between germline ends came to 11 bases. CDR3 length equals 15 residues. The germline CDR1 and CDR2 sequences are MNHEY and SVGAGI. The DNA of the CDR3 is TGTGCCAGCAGTCCCCGGGGGAGCTCCTACAATGAGCAGTTCTTC. This translates into CASSPRGSSYNEQFF.

This chain joins TRBV6-1 and TRBJ1-3; no reliable D call. The V end was cut by 2 bases, the J end by 2 bases, with 13 bases between. The CDR3 is 16 amino acids. The germline CDR1 and CDR2 sequences are MNHNS and SASEGT. The CDR3 sequence is CASSELRASAGNTIYF. The DNA of the CDR3 is TGTGCCAGCAGTGAATTGCGGGCTAGCGCTGGAAACACCATATATTTT.

This clonotype was counted a few times. The genes are TRBV6-5 and TRBJ2-3; 8 nucleotides align to TRBD2. The CDR3 runs to 15 residues. Germline V gene data show CDR1 as MNHEY and CDR2 as SVGAGI. The V gene end was trimmed by 6 bases and the J gene end by 0 bases; junction bases not matched to a gene: 5. The CDR3: CASRTPSGSTDTQYF. The DNA for the CDR3 is TGTGCCAGCAGGACTCCTAGCGGGAGCACAGATACGCAGTATTTT.

This clonotype appeared a few times. The genes are TRBV11-2 and TRBJ2-1; D gene uncertain. V was clipped by 5 bases and J by 0 bases, with 14 bases between them. Per germline, CDR1 SGHAT and CDR2 FQNNGV. This CDR3 comprises 16 residues. CDR3 sequence (DNA): TGTGCCAGCAGCCACCGAGCGCGGAGCTCCTACAATGAGCAGTTCTTC. It specifies CASSHRARSSYNEQFF.

This clonotype was observed many times. The CDR3 nucleotides are TGTGCCAGCACCCCATCCCCGCAGGGGGCGGTTGAAAAACTGTTTTTT. Its translation is CASTPSPQGAVEKLFF. The chain is built from TRBV9 and TRBJ1-4; 8 bases map to TRBD1. The germline V gene has CDR1 SGDLS and CDR2 YYNGEE. This CDR3 is 16 amino acids long. With 6 bases clipped from V and 7 bases from J, the junction kept 14 bases outside the gene matches.

The chain carries TRBV7-2 and TRBJ2-7; D gene unclear. V shed 1 base and J shed 5 bases, with 9 bases lying between them. This CDR3 comprises 13 residues. The germline gives CDR1 SGHTA, CDR2 FQGNSA. The CDR3 nucleotides read TGTGCCAGCAGCTTAGTGTTGTATCACGAGCAGTACGTC. Translating it yields CASSLVLYHEQYV.

The chain uses TRBV7-9 and TRBJ2-7; D possibly corresponds to TRBD2 (6 bases). The CDR3 has 15 residues. The V end lost 3 bases, the J end lost 4 bases, and 16 bases lay between the germline ends. Germline lookup yields CDR1 SEHNR and CDR2 FQNEAQ (reference sequence). The CDR3 DNA reads TGTGCCAGCAGCTTTTCGACTAGTACGAGGTACGAGCAGTACTTC. This sequence encodes CASSFSTSTRYEQYF.

This clonotype was observed at least ten times. This rearrangement joins TRBV7-2 to TRBJ2-7; 10 bases line up with TRBD2. CDR1 and CDR2 (germline): SGHTA, FQGNSA. Trimming cost V 0 bases and J 4 bases; bases outside gene matches: 3. This CDR3 contains 15 residues. CDR3 region: CASSLASGGSYEQYV. The CDR3 DNA follows: TGTGCCAGCAGCTTAGCTAGCGGGGGGTCTTACGAGCAGTACGTC.

This clonotype was seen many times. This chain joins TRBV29-1 and TRBJ1-1; D call uncertain. The CDR3 is made up of 13 amino acids. Germline V gene sequence: CDR1 SQVTM, CDR2 ANQGSEA. V was clipped by 1 base and J by 4 bases, with 10 bases between them. CDR3 nucleotides: TGCAGCGTTGAAGTAGGGCGCGGCACTGAAGCTTTCTTT. Translated: CSVEVGRGTEAFF. Together with reference TRBV29-1 and TRBJ1-1, the CDR3 gives the full variable domain: SAVISQKPSRDICQRGTSLTIQCQVDSQVTMMFWYRQQPGQSLTLIATANQGSEATYESGFVIDKFPISRPNLTFSTLTVSNMSPEDSSIYLCSVEVGRGTEAFFGQGTRLTVV.

This clonotype was observed at least ten times. The V gene is TRBV6-6, the J gene TRBJ2-1; 11 bases are a match to TRBD2. The CDR3 covers 19 residues. V trimming: 0 bases; J trimming: 0 bases; junction bases outside the gene matches: 7. Germline CDR1 reads MNHNY; CDR2 reads SVGAGI (reference sequence). The CDR3 nucleotides are TGTGCCAGCAGTTACTCGGGGCCAGGACTAGCGGGCTCCTACAATGAGCAGTTCTTC. Its translation: CASSYSGPGLAGSYNEQFF.

This chain links TRBV6-1 with TRBJ2-7, with D maybe TRBD2 (5 bases). V lost 2 bases to trimming and J lost 4 bases, with 15 bases between them. The CDR3 runs 15 residues. The germline V gene has CDR1 MNHNS and CDR2 SASEGT. The DNA for the CDR3 is TGTGCCAGCAGTGAATCCCCCTCCGGGGAATACGAGCAGTACGTC. Amino acids: CASSESPSGEYEQYV.

J is TRBJ2-5 and V is TRBV9; D unresolved. The V gene's germline CDR1 is SGDLS and CDR2 YYNGEE. V was cut by 0 bases and J by 5 bases, with 11 bases left in between. This CDR3 is built from 14 residues. Here the CDR3 reads CASSVGLSTETQYF. As DNA, the CDR3 is TGTGCCAGCAGCGTAGGACTGTCAACGGAGACCCAGTACTTC.

This clonotype was recorded at least ten times. CDR3 region: CASSDGRQNTEAFF. The CDR3 bases are TGTGCCAGCAGCGATGGCAGGCAGAACACTGAAGCTTTCTTT. The V gene is TRBV7-9, the J gene TRBJ1-1; D call uncertain. The CDR3 totals 14 residues. Trimming took 5 bases from V and 1 from J, leaving 11 bases between them. Germline V lookup: CDR1 SEHNR, CDR2 FQNEAQ (reference sequence).

This clonotype was found many times. The J gene is TRBJ2-1, the V gene TRBV3-1, with D possibly matching TRBD2 (5 bases). Per germline, CDR1 LGHDT and CDR2 YNNKEL (reference sequence). The CDR3 totals 13 residues. V gave up 6 bases and J gave up 12 bases, with 18 bases separating them. DNA for the CDR3: TGTGCCAGCAGTAGAATGCTTGAGGGTGGGCAGTTCTTC. It encodes CASSRMLEGGQFF.

This clonotype came up many times. The chain employs TRBV12-3 or TRBV12-4 and TRBJ2-7, with a possible D match to TRBD1 (5 bases). The CDR3 loop spans 14 amino acids. The ends were cut back, 7 bases at V and 6 bases at J, with 19 bases in the middle. In nucleotides, the CDR3 is TGTGCCAGCACCCTAGGGCTGGGGCCGCTCGAGCAGTACTTC. This gives the protein CASTLGLGPLEQYF.

This clonotype was seen at least ten times. The CDR3 nucleotides read TGTGCCAGCAGTTTACGGGGGAGTATCACAGATACGCAGTATTTT. Its protein is CASSLRGSITDTQYF. This chain uses TRBV28 with TRBJ2-3; tentative D call: TRBD2 (6 bases). Germline lookup yields CDR1 MDHEN and CDR2 SYDVKM. The CDR3 runs 15 residues. V lost 2 bases and J lost 2, with 11 bases in between.

CDR3 bases: TGTGCCAGCAGTTCATACGGGACAGGGGATTGGGTCTATGGCTACACCTTC. Its protein product is CASSSYGTGDWVYGYTF. V gene TRBV6-5 combines with J gene TRBJ1-2; 10 bases agree with TRBD1. Germline assignment: CDR1 MNHEY and CDR2 SVGAGI. This CDR3 spans 17 amino acids. The junction had 12 bases not matched to a gene; V was cut back by 4 bases and J by 4 bases.

This clonotype has at least ten counts. The genes are TRBV9 and TRBJ2-3, with D hard to call. Trimming took off 4 bases at V and 0 bases at J, with 15 bases between the two ends. Looked up from germline, CDR1 is SGDLS and CDR2 is YYNGEE. The CDR3 sequence is 16 residues long. The CDR3 DNA sequence: TGTGCCAGCAGCACCCGACCGGACCCCAGCACAGATACGCAGTATTTT. Amino acid sequence: CASSTRPDPSTDTQYF. Complete variable domain (other parts from reference TRBV9 and TRBJ2-3): DSGVTQTPKHLITATGQRVTLRCSPRSGDLSVYWYQQSLDQGLQFLIQYYNGEERAKGNILERFSAQQFPDLHSELNLSSLELGDSALYFCASSTRPDPSTDTQYFGPGTRLTVL.

Many counts were recorded for this clonotype. The chain couples TRBV5-1 to TRBJ2-1; D tentatively reads TRBD1 or TRBD2 (6 bases each). The germline V gene has CDR1 SGHRS and CDR2 YFSETQ. There are 15 residues in the CDR3. V was clipped by 0 bases and J by 6 bases, with 13 bases between them. CDR3 nucleotide sequence: TGCGCCAGCAGCTTGGCGGGGGCGCAAGGCAATGAGCAGTTCTTC. This encodes CASSLAGAQGNEQFF.

The chain employs TRBV29-1 and TRBJ2-7; 9 nucleotides match TRBD1. V lost 4 bases to trimming and J lost 2 bases; unmatched junction nucleotides: 9. This CDR3 comprises 15 residues. Germline assignment: CDR1 SQVTM and CDR2 ANQGSEA. DNA for the CDR3: TGCAGCGTTGTAGATGTGACAGGGGGTACCTACGAGCAGTACTTC. This encodes CSVVDVTGGTYEQYF.

This clonotype was detected ten times or more. The V gene is TRBV11-1, the J gene TRBJ2-3, with D possibly TRBD1 on 6 matching bases. Deletions cut 2 bases from V and 3 bases from J, with 6 bases between. CDR1 is SGHAT and CDR2 is FQDESV in the germline V gene (reference sequence). The CDR3 contains 13 residues. CDR3 bases: TGTGCCAGCAGCTTACAGGGGACAGATACGCAGTATTTT. Protein product: CASSLQGTDTQYF.

At least ten counts were recorded for this clonotype. The chain has TRBV5-1 and TRBJ2-1; TRBD1 is a possible D gene (5 bases). The CDR3 length is 15 residues. The germline V and J ends were trimmed by 0 bases and 2 bases, with 9 bases remaining between them. The germline CDR1 and CDR2 sequences are SGHRS and YFSETQ. CDR3 protein: CASSLEGLPYNEQFF. In DNA, the CDR3 is TGCGCCAGCAGCTTGGAGGGGTTACCCTACAATGAGCAGTTCTTC.

As concerns this clonotype: A much larger clone differs by one base, so this may be a read error. V gene TRBV5-1 combines with J gene TRBJ2-5; D may correspond to TRBD1 or TRBD2 (6 bases each). Germline CDR1 SGHRS, CDR2 YFSETQ. The CDR3 has 15 amino acids. The CDR3 sequence is CVSSASGAVQETQYF. The CDR3 nucleotides are TGCGTCAGCAGCGCCTCGGGGGCGGTACAAGAGACCCAGTACTTC.

The V call is TRBV6-1, the J call TRBJ1-1, with 9 bases matching TRBD1. The CDR3 runs to 13 residues. From germline, CDR1 is MNHNS and CDR2 SASEGT. V lost 6 bases, J lost 4 bases, and 3 bases stayed unmatched. As DNA, the CDR3 is TGTGCCAGCAGCGAACAGGGGGCCACTGAAGCTTTCTTT. Protein: CASSEQGATEAFF.

This clonotype has ten or more counts. The chain carries TRBV5-1 and TRBJ1-1, with a possible D match to TRBD1 (5 bases). This CDR3 spans 15 amino acids. V was trimmed by 4 bases and J by 1 base, leaving 14 bases between them. Germline V gene lookup returns CDR1 SGHRS and CDR2 YFSETQ. CDR3: CASSPLRQSNTEAFF. CDR3 DNA sequence: TGCGCCAGCAGCCCATTACGACAGTCGAACACTGAAGCTTTCTTT.

This clonotype has at least ten counts. The CDR3: CASSTAGTGETQYF. In DNA, the CDR3 is TGTGCCAGCAGCACCGCCGGGACAGGGGAGACCCAGTACTTC. This chain uses TRBV7-9 with TRBJ2-5; 9 bases agree with TRBD1. The V segment lost 5 bases and the J segment 5 bases; nucleotides outside the gene matches: 6. Germline V gene lookup returns CDR1 SEHNR and CDR2 FQNEAQ (reference sequence). The CDR3 spans 14 residues. Looking up the rest from reference TRBV7-9 and TRBJ2-5 gives the full variable domain: DTGVSQNPRHKITKRGQNVTFRCDPISEHNRLYWYRQTLGQGPEFLTYFQNEAQLEKSRLLSDRFSAERPKGSFSTLEIQRTEQGDSAMYLCASSTAGTGETQYFGPGTRLLVL.

This clonotype was picked up a small number of times. The junction and the germline gene differ at one end; a read error may be behind it. The chain has TRBV7-9 and TRBJ1-3; 9 bases fit TRBD1. This CDR3 spans 16 amino acids. CDR1 and CDR2 (germline): SEHNR, FQNEAQ (reference sequence). This CDR3 is CAGSRTGANSGNTIYF. In nucleotides, the CDR3 is TGTGCCGGCAGTCGGACAGGGGCGAACTCTGGAAACACCATATATTTT.